This TCR beta chain is from a study of blood T cells in healthy people across ages. For the study at large: Every two T cells gave about one barcoded beta molecule via template switching.

Combining a sample-barcoded 5' primer with a J-beta primer mix, a second PCR ran for roughly 6 to 12 cycles. A single record per CDR3 protein comes from TCRdb applying MiXCR to the 5' RACE reads. The table has around 900,000 distinct CDR3 sequences, 25% to 35% seen once. The germline gives CDR1 SEHNR, CDR2 FQNEAQ (reference sequence). This CDR3 spans 13 amino acids. With 7 bases removed from V and 4 bases from J, the gap between germline ends came to 13 bases. Individuals who donated were healthy Caucasians from Russia aged about 6 to 100. Sequencing was carried out using blood. The receptor's source is a woman older than 75 in good health. This chain links TRBV7-9 with TRBJ1-2; D gene unclear. The CDR3 DNA reads as TGTGCCAGCACCCGAATTCTAGCCTATGGCTACACCTTC. Its translation is CASTRILAYGYTF.